These T cell receptor beta chains were read from a single sample in a study of blood T cells in healthy people across ages. From the 5' RACE reads, TCRdb called clonotypes with MiXCR, one entry per CDR3 protein. The table lists 600,000 to 800,000 distinct CDR3 sequences, around 21% of them singletons, with approximately 3.6% in the top ten. Sequenced material: blood. The receptors come from a man between 65 and 85 years old in good health. Both conserved end residues are part of each CDR3. D genes are given only for firm matches. Only some rows state a clone size, as once, few, many or a class for expanded clones.

many TRBD2 TRBJ2-5 TRBV20-1 TGCAGTGTAAGCGGGATAGAAGAGACCCAGTACTTC CSVSGIEETQYF
few NA TRBJ1-4 TRBV25-1 TGTGCCAGCAGTGAAGCAGGGACTGTCGGAAAACTGTTTTTT CASSEAGTVGKLFF
NA NA TRBJ2-7 TRBV7-2 TGCGCCAGCTTATCGACAGTCTCCTACGAGCAGTACTTC CASLSTVSYEQYF
many NA TRBJ2-1 TRBV28 TGTGCCAGCAGGGAAGAGGGACTCCAGTTCTTC CASREEGLQFF
once NA TRBJ2-4 TRBV20-1 TGCAGTGCTAGAGATCTCGGGACTCCGATAAACATTCAGTACTTC CSARDLGTPINIQYF
once NA TRBJ2-2 TRBV9 TGTGCCAGCAGCGAGCGCCCGGGACTGGTTAACACCGGGGAGCTGTTTTTT CASSERPGLVNTGELFF
few NA TRBJ1-4 TRBV28 TGTGCCAGCAGCCCAGATCCGGGGACCGAAAAACTGTTTTTT CASSPDPGTEKLFF
few NA TRBJ2-5 TRBV12-3/TRBV12-4 TGTGCCAGCAGTCCGGCTGACAAGGGAGAGACCCAGTACTTC CASSPADKGETQYF
few NA TRBJ1-5 TRBV6-2/TRBV6-3 TGTGCCAGCAGGACCGGGATGGGAGATCAGCCCCAGCATTTT CASRTGMGDQPQHF
NA NA TRBJ1-5 TRBV28 TGTGCCAGCAACCCCCTAGGGAGGGAGGGTCAGCCCCAGCATTTT CASNPLGREGQPQHF
NA TRBD2 TRBJ2-2 TRBV5-1 TGCGCCAGCAGCCCGGGACTAGCGGGAGTCGGGGAGCTGTTTTTT CASSPGLAGVGELFF
few NA TRBJ2-7 TRBV6-5 TGTGCCAGCAGTTACGATGGGGCGCAAACCTACGAGCAGTACTTC CASSYDGAQTYEQYF
few TRBD2 TRBJ2-1 TRBV3-1 TGTGCCAGCAGCCAAGACGAGTTTCTAGCGGACTATAATGAGCAGTTCTTC CASSQDEFLADYNEQFF
few NA TRBJ2-7 TRBV20-1 TGCAGTGCTATGGGACCTAAGGACGAGCAGTACTTC CSAMGPKDEQYF
few NA TRBJ2-4 TRBV20-1 TGCAGTGGTGTCGCGCAGTTAGCCAAAAACATTCAGTACTTC CSGVAQLAKNIQYF
NA NA TRBJ2-5 TRBV6-1 TGTGCCAGCCAAACAGAGACCCAGTACTTC CASQTETQYF
few NA TRBJ1-2 TRBV7-9 TGTGTCAGCAGCTTAGCAGGCGGCTACACCTTC CVSSLAGGYTF
NA TRBD1 TRBJ2-6 TRBV28 TGTGCCAGCAGTGTGGGACAGGCCTCTGGGGCCAACGTCCTGACTTTC CASSVGQASGANVLTF
few TRBD1 TRBJ1-6 TRBV5-5 TGTGCCAACAGCTACGGACAGGCGGATAATTCACCCCTCCACTTT CANSYGQADNSPLHF
few NA TRBJ2-1 TRBV5-1 TGCGCCAGCAGCTTGGCCCTAGACACCTACAATGAGCAGTTCTTC CASSLALDTYNEQFF
NA TRBD2 TRBJ2-1 TRBV7-8 TGTGCCAGCAGCTCCTCTAGCGGTACATACAATGAGCAGTTCTTC CASSSSSGTYNEQFF
few TRBD2 TRBJ2-3 TRBV7-2 TGTGCCAGCAGCCCTAGCGGGAGAATCACAGATACGCAGTATTTT CASSPSGRITDTQYF
few NA TRBJ2-6 TRBV27 TGTGCCAGCAGTCCGATCCTATTTTCACGGGCTGGGGCCAACGTCCTGACTTTC CASSPILFSRAGANVLTF